The 15 T cell receptor beta chains reported below all come from one sample, sequenced in a study of chronic HIV infection and antiretroviral therapy. TCRdb used MiXCR to reprocess the 5' RACE reads, holding one entry per CDR3 protein. The sample shows 40,000 to 50,000 distinct CDR3 sequences, approximately 19% of them seen only once. Specimen: peripheral blood. The source is an adult who had HIV and had not received antiretroviral therapy, or was an uninfected healthy control (not recorded which).

This clonotype was recorded a few times. The chain links TRBV5-1 to TRBJ2-1; 7 bases line up with TRBD1. The J segment lost 1 base and the V segment lost 7 bases, leaving 2 bases of the junction unmatched. The CDR3 extends over 13 amino acids. Germline V lookup: CDR1 SGHRS, CDR2 YFSETQ. In DNA, the CDR3 is TGCGCCAGCCGGGGACAGTCCTACAATGAGCAGTTCTTC. It codes for CASRGQSYNEQFF.

Only a few counts were recorded for this clonotype. The V call is TRBV29-1, the J call TRBJ2-7, with TRBD1 matching 12 bases. V dropped 7 bases and J dropped 2; count of bases not matched to a gene: 3. The CDR3 sequence is 13 residues long. Germline V gene sequence: CDR1 SQVTM, CDR2 ANQGSEA. The CDR3 protein is CSGGDRGPYEQYF. In DNA, the CDR3 is TGCAGCGGGGGGGACAGGGGGCCCTACGAGCAGTACTTC.

This chain connects TRBV7-2 to TRBJ1-6; D remains ambiguous. Trimming took off 2 bases at V and 5 bases at J, with 7 bases between the two ends. There are 14 residues in the CDR3. Germline V lookup: CDR1 SGHTA, CDR2 FQGNSA. DNA of the CDR3: TGTGCCAGCAGCTTATTTCAGAATAATTCACCCCTCCACTTT. Amino acids: CASSLFQNNSPLHF.

There are a few counts of this clonotype. This chain joins TRBV15 and TRBJ2-3; no firm D call. Germline lookup yields CDR1 LNHNV and CDR2 YYDKDF (reference sequence). The V gene lost 0 bases and the J gene lost 14 bases, with 6 bases spanning the gap. The CDR3 has 10 amino acids. The DNA for the CDR3 is TGTGCCACCAGCAGAGATAAGCTGTATTTT. This codes for CATSRDKLYF.

The V call is TRBV27, the J call TRBJ1-4; 7 nucleotides align to TRBD1. The germline gives CDR1 MNHEY, CDR2 SMNVEV (reference sequence). V lost 4 bases, J lost 7 bases, and 9 bases stayed unmatched. The CDR3 covers 15 residues. The chain's CDR3 is CASSSNRGRGEKLFF. The CDR3, as DNA: TGTGCCAGCAGTTCAAACAGGGGAAGGGGTGAAAAACTGTTTTTT.

The chain employs TRBV6-5 and TRBJ2-7; no firm D call. The CDR3 covers 13 residues. Germline V gene sequence: CDR1 MNHEY, CDR2 SVGAGI. Trimming took 6 bases from V and 2 from J, leaving 11 bases between them. This chain's CDR3 is CASSPRRPYEQYF. CDR3 bases: TGTGCCAGCAGCCCGCGTCGGCCCTACGAGCAGTACTTC.

A few counts support this clonotype. This sequence joins TRBV7-2 and TRBJ2-4, with 7 positions matching TRBD2. The CDR3 loop spans 14 amino acids. Germline-derived CDR1 and CDR2 are SGHTA and FQGNSA. V trimming: 1 base; J trimming: 7 bases; junction bases outside the gene matches: 4. The CDR3 sequence is CASSLGGGSNIQYF. The CDR3 DNA follows: TGTGCCAGCAGCTTAGGAGGCGGGAGTAACATTCAGTACTTC.

The rearrangement joins TRBV7-8 to TRBJ1-5; D gene unclear. The CDR3 is 14 residues long. V lost 2 bases, J lost 6 bases, and 11 bases lay in between. The V gene's germline CDR1 is SGHVS and CDR2 FQNEAQ. CDR3 DNA: TGTGCCAGCAGCTTAACCGCGGCGGGTCAGCCCCAGCATTTT. Its translation is CASSLTAAGQPQHF.

The chain couples TRBV7-2 to TRBJ2-1; D possibly corresponds to TRBD2 (5 bases). Per germline, CDR1 SGHTA and CDR2 FQGNSA. V lost 7 bases to trimming and J lost 6 bases, with 13 bases between them. The CDR3 consists of 13 residues. CDR3 nucleotides: TGTGCCAGCACCACCCGGACTCTCAATGAGCAGTTCTTC. Its protein product is CASTTRTLNEQFF.

This clonotype was counted a few times. This chain connects TRBV9 to TRBJ2-7, with a possible D match to TRBD1 (7 bases). The CDR3 has 14 residues. Trimming cost V 0 bases and J 3 bases, with 10 bases left between them. Germline assignment: CDR1 SGDLS and CDR2 YYNGEE. The CDR3 loop is CASSVAGGGYEQYF. CDR3 sequence (DNA): TGTGCCAGCAGCGTAGCAGGGGGAGGCTACGAGCAGTACTTC.

J is TRBJ2-4 and V is TRBV7-2; D might be TRBD2 (5 bases). The V gene lost 6 bases and the J gene lost 6 bases, with 6 bases spanning the gap. CDR3 length equals 11 residues. Germline V gene sequence: CDR1 SGHTA, CDR2 FQGNSA. The DNA of the CDR3 is TGTGCCAGCAGTCTAGCAAACATTCAGTACTTC. This sequence encodes CASSLANIQYF.

The V gene is TRBV12-3 or TRBV12-4, the J gene TRBJ2-3; the D gene is possibly TRBD1 (5 bases). The CDR3 length is 14 residues. V gave up 2 bases and J gave up 4 bases, with 10 bases separating them. The CDR3 here is CASSLMTAADTQYF. As DNA, the CDR3 is TGTGCCAGCAGTTTAATGACAGCCGCAGATACGCAGTATTTT.

This clonotype was seen a handful of times. V and J are TRBV28 and TRBJ2-7; 7 bases map to TRBD2. The CDR3 has 14 residues. CDR1 MDHEN and CDR2 SYDVKM come from the germline V gene. J was trimmed by 7 bases and V by 6 bases; bases with no gene match: 12. CDR3 bases: TGTGCCAGCAGGGTAGCGGGCCACCGAGGAGAGCAGTACTTC. As protein: CASRVAGHRGEQYF. The full variable domain, rest sourced from reference TRBV28 and TRBJ2-7, is DVKVTQSSRYLVKRTGEKVFLECVQDMDHENMFWYRQDPGLGLRLIYFSYDVKMKEKGDIPEGYSVSREKKERFSLILESASTNQTSMYLCASRVAGHRGEQYFGPGTRLTVT.

This clonotype was seen a few times. The rearrangement links TRBV27 to TRBJ2-1; D not resolved. The V end lost 2 bases, the J end lost 8 bases, and 10 bases lay between the germline ends. This CDR3 region has 13 residues. Germline CDR1 and CDR2: MNHEY and SMNVEV (reference sequence). The CDR3 loop reads CASSLLTLHEQFF. The CDR3 bases are TGTGCCAGCAGTTTACTTACTCTCCATGAGCAGTTCTTC.

In the case of this clonotype: Just one base apart from a much larger clone, this may be a read error. The V gene is TRBV10-3, the J gene TRBJ1-2, with a possible D match to TRBD1 (5 bases). This CDR3 region has 14 residues. Germline CDR1 ENHRY, CDR2 SYGVKD. This chain's CDR3 is CASMDKLTNYGYNF. The CDR3 DNA follows: TGTGCCTCAATGGACAAGCTTACTAACTATGGCTACAACTTC.